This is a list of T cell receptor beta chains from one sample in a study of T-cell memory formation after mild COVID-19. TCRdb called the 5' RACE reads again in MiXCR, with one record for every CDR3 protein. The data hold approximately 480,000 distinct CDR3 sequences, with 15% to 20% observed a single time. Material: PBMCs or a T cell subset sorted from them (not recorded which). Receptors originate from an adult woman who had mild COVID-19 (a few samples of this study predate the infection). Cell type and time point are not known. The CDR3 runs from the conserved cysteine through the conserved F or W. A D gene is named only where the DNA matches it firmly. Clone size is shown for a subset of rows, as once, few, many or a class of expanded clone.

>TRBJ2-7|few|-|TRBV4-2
CASSQDRTGGDEQYF
TGTGCCAGCAGCCAAGATCGAACGGGCGGGGACGAGCAGTACTTC
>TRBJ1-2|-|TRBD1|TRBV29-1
CSVNPATGTNYGYTF
TGCAGCGTGAATCCCGCGACAGGGACTAACTATGGCTACACCTTC
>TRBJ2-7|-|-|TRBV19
CASSGTHEQYF
TGTGCCAGTAGTGGGACCCACGAGCAGTACTTC
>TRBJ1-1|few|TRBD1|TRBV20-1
CSGGDRGLTEAFF
TGCAGTGGTGGGGACAGGGGGCTCACTGAAGCTTTCTTT
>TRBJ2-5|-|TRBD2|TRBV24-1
CATSDSGLAGDETQYF
TGTGCCACCAGTGACTCCGGACTAGCGGGAGATGAGACCCAGTACTTC
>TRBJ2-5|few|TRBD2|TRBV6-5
CASSTLAGAGTQYF
TGTGCCAGCAGTACACTAGCGGGAGCGGGGACCCAGTACTTC
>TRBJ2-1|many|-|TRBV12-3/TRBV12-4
CASSPGWGHNEQFF
TGTGCCAGCAGTCCGGGCTGGGGGCACAATGAGCAGTTCTTC
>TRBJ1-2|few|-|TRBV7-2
CASSLRGVAGENGYTF
TGTGCCAGCAGCTTAAGGGGGGTGGCAGGGGAAAACGGCTACACCTTC
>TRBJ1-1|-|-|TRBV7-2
CASSLAQGATEAFF
TGTGCCAGCAGCTTAGCCCAGGGTGCCACTGAAGCTTTCTTT
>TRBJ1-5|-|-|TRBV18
CASSRPGAEQPQHF
TGTGCCAGCTCACGGCCGGGGGCTGAACAGCCCCAGCATTTT
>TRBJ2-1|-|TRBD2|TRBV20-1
CSAKSLAGGTYNEQFF
TGCAGTGCCAAATCACTAGCGGGAGGTACCTACAATGAGCAGTTCTTC
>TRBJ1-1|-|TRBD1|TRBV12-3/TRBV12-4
CASRAGGTAEAFF
TGTGCCAGCAGGGCAGGGGGCACAGCTGAAGCTTTCTTT
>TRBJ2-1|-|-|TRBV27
CASSLSRAMGDEQFF
TGTGCCAGCAGTTTATCTCGGGCTATGGGGGATGAGCAGTTCTTC
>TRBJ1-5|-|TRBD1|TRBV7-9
CASSSPGQRNQPQHF
TGTGCCAGCAGCTCTCCGGGACAGAGAAATCAGCCCCAGCATTTT
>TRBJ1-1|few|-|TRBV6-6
CASSYTDRNTEAFF
TGTGCCAGCAGCTATACCGACAGGAACACTGAAGCTTTCTTT
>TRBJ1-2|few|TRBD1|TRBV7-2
CASRDRAGGLYGYTF
TGTGCCAGCAGGGATCGGGCAGGGGGCCTCTATGGCTACACCTTC
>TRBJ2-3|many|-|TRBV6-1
CASSEVAGPWEQYF
TGTGCCAGCAGTGAAGTGGCAGGACCTTGGGAGCAGTATTTT
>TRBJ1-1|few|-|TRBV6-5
CASIKDGRRNTEAFF
TGTGCCAGCATCAAAGACGGGAGGCGTAACACTGAAGCTTTCTTT
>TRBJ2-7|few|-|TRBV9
CASSVGGMALEQYF
TGTGCCAGCAGCGTAGGCGGCATGGCACTCGAGCAGTACTTC
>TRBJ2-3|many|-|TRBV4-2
CASSPRSLYTDTQYF
TGTGCCAGCAGCCCAAGGAGCCTTTACACAGATACGCAGTATTTT
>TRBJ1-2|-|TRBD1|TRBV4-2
CASSRTGGDYGYTF
TGTGCCAGCAGCCGTACAGGGGGGGACTATGGCTACACCTTC
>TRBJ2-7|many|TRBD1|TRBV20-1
CSARDKYRGSYEQYF
TGCAGTGCTAGAGATAAGTACAGGGGCTCCTACGAGCAGTACTTC
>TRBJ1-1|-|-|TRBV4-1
CASSQLTENTEAFF
TGCGCCAGCAGCCAATTGACAGAGAACACTGAAGCTTTCTTT
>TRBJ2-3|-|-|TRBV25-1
CASSESGGGFTDTQYF
TGTGCCAGCAGTGAATCGGGCGGGGGCTTCACAGATACGCAGTATTTT
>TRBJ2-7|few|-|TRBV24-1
CATSETGSYEQYF
TGTGCCACCAGTGAAACAGGTTCCTACGAGCAGTACTTC
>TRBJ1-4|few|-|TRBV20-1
CSARTATATNEKLFF
TGCAGTGCTAGAACCGCGACAGCAACTAATGAAAAACTGTTTTTT
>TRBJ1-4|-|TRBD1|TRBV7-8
CASSTSRDRWGEKLFF
TGTGCCAGCAGCACAAGTAGGGACAGGTGGGGCGAAAAACTGTTTTTT
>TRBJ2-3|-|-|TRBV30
CAWSLGSTDTQYF
TGTGCCTGGAGTCTGGGGTCCACAGATACGCAGTATTTT
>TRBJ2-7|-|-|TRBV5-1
CASSSMGTSEVAYEQYF
TGCGCCAGCAGCTCTATGGGGACATCCGAGGTTGCCTACGAGCAGTACTTC
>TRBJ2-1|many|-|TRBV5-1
CASSLVGYGFGTYNEQFF
TGCGCCAGCAGCTTGGTCGGGTATGGTTTCGGAACCTACAATGAGCAGTTCTTC
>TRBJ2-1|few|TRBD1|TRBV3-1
CASSSLTGQPNNEQFF
TGTGCCAGCAGCTCACTAACGGGACAGCCGAACAATGAGCAGTTCTTC
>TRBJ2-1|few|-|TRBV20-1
CSARKPGLSSYNEQFF
TGCAGTGCGAGAAAACCGGGACTTAGCTCCTACAATGAGCAGTTCTTC
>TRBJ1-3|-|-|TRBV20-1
CSARAVAPSGNTIYF
TGCAGTGCCAGAGCGGTCGCTCCCTCTGGAAACACCATATATTTT
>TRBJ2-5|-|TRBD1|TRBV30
CAWSYRDRTFDETQYF
TGTGCCTGGAGTTACCGGGACAGGACTTTTGACGAGACCCAGTACTTC
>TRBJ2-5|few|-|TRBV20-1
CSARGQHRETQYF
TGCAGTGCTAGAGGCCAACATCGGGAGACCCAGTACTTC
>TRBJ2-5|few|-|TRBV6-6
CASSYSGAGDQETQYF
TGTGCCAGCAGTTACTCCGGCGCAGGGGACCAAGAGACCCAGTACTTC
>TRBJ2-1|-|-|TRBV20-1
CSARLRGPYNEQFF
TGCAGTGCTAGGTTGAGGGGACCCTACAATGAGCAGTTCTTC
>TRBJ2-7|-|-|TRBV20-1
CSAGLGVYEQYF
TGCAGTGCTGGGCTAGGTGTCTACGAGCAGTACTTC
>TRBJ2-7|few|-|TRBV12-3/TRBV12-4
CASSFWGAGEQYF
TGTGCCAGCAGTTTTTGGGGGGCGGGCGAGCAGTACTTC
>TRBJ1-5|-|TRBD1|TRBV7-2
CASSFGTGTDYSNQPQHF
TGTGCCAGCAGCTTCGGGACAGGGACAGATTATAGCAATCAGCCCCAGCATTTT
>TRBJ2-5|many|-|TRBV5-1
CASSLGVQETQYF
TGCGCCAGCAGCTTGGGGGTCCAAGAGACCCAGTACTTC
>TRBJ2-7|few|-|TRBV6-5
CASSPNRAEQYF
TGTGCCAGCAGTCCCAACAGGGCCGAGCAGTACTTC
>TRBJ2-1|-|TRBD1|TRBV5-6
CASSLMGQGRGNEQFF
TGTGCCAGCAGCCTCATGGGACAGGGAAGGGGCAATGAGCAGTTCTTC
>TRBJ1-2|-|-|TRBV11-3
CASSLGLTYGYTF
TGTGCCAGCAGCTTAGGGCTCACCTATGGCTACACCTTC
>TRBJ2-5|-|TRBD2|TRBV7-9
CASSSGGGARETQYF
TGTGCCAGCAGCTCCGGCGGGGGGGCCCGGGAGACCCAGTACTTC
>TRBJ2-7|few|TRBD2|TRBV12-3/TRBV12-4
CASSPRGLANSYEQYF
TGTGCCAGCAGTCCAAGGGGACTAGCGAACTCCTACGAGCAGTACTTC
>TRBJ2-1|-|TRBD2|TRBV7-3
CASSFQPGLAYNEQFF
TGTGCCAGCAGCTTCCAGCCGGGACTAGCTTACAATGAGCAGTTCTTC
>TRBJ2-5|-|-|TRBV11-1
CASQPTRSGQLQTQYF
TGTGCCAGCCAACCCACACGGAGCGGGCAACTACAGACCCAGTACTTC
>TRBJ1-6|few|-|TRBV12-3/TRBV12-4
CASSPRDSILTLHF
TGTGCCAGCAGTCCACGGGACTCCATCTTAACCCTCCACTTT
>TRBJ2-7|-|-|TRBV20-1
CSVKDYISYEQYF
TGCAGTGTCAAAGATTATATCTCCTACGAGCAGTACTTC
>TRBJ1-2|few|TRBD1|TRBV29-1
CRFGTGVNYNYGYTF
TGCCGGTTCGGGACAGGGGTTAATTATAACTATGGCTACACCTTC
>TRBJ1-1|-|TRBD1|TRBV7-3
CASSLMGTGSGTEAFF
TGTGCCAGCAGCTTAATGGGGACAGGGAGCGGCACTGAAGCTTTCTTT
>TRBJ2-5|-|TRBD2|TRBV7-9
CASSLGRGVGETQYF
TGTGCCAGCAGCTTAGGCCGGGGGGTAGGGGAGACCCAGTACTTC
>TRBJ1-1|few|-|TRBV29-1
CSVERPPNTEAFF
TGCAGCGTTGAACGGCCGCCGAACACTGAAGCTTTCTTT
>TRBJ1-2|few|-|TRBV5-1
CASSLVPPSYGYTF
TGCGCCAGCAGCTTGGTCCCCCCGTCCTATGGCTACACCTTC
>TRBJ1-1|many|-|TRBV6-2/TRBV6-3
CAGRGVLTEAFF
TGTGCTGGGCGAGGGGTTCTCACTGAAGCTTTCTTT
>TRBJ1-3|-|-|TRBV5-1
CASSDQTGTRSSGNTIYF
TGCGCCAGCAGCGACCAGACCGGGACAAGATCCTCTGGAAACACCATATATTTT